The 4 T cell receptor beta chains in this list originate from one sample, sequenced in a study of T-cell memory formation after mild COVID-19 (dated by TCRdb to 2020 to 2022). The library was prepared using 5' RACE. The instrument was an Illumina NovaSeq 6000. Clones were called with MiXCR by TCRdb after fastp trimmed the public reads at Q25, and only in-frame beta chains were retained. Rows with a matching CDR3 protein are joined into one entry that keeps the most common DNA and genes. In this sample the table shows 250,000 to 350,000 distinct CDR3 sequences, just under 20% of which occur a single time. Around 21% of the sample is taken by the ten largest. Sequenced sample: PBMCs or a T cell subset sorted from them (not recorded which). Source of these receptors: a man aged 18 to 30 who had mild COVID-19 (a few samples of this study predate the infection). The sample titles of this study are shuffled in the database, so cell type and time point are left out; the donor was told from shared clones.

There are a few counts of this clonotype. The chain combines TRBV18 with TRBJ1-4; TRBD1 matches at 8 bases. V lost 3 bases and J lost 6; bases outside the gene matches: 0. Germline V gene sequence: CDR1 KGHSH, CDR2 LQKENI. The CDR3 length is 13 residues. CDR3 protein: CASSPGQDEKLFF. CDR3 nucleotides: TGTGCCAGCTCACCGGGACAGGATGAAAAACTGTTTTTT.

This clonotype came up a few times. This chain links TRBV12-3 or TRBV12-4 with TRBJ1-2, with a possible D match to TRBD1 (5 bases). The ends were cut back, 5 bases at V and 3 bases at J, with 16 bases in the middle. The CDR3 is 15 amino acids. This chain's CDR3 is CASSLALTEYYGYTF. The CDR3 coding sequence is TGTGCCAGCAGTCTCGCCTTGACAGAGTACTATGGCTACACCTTC.

The sample holds a few counts of this clonotype. The chain links TRBV29-1 to TRBJ2-1, with a weak D call TRBD1 (5 bases). Germline V CDR1 and CDR2: SQVTM, ANQGSEA. The CDR3 runs to 14 residues. Trimming stripped 7 bases from V and 2 bases from J, with 15 bases between. The CDR3 loop reads CSAEPGMAYNEQFF. Here the CDR3 DNA reads TGCAGCGCCGAGCCAGGGATGGCCTACAATGAGCAGTTCTTC.

The rearrangement joins TRBV12-3 or TRBV12-4 to TRBJ2-2, with D maybe TRBD1 (6 bases). CDR3 length: 13 residues. The germline V and J ends were trimmed by 6 bases and 5 bases, with 10 bases remaining between them. CDR3: CASRWTDTGELFF. DNA for the CDR3: TGTGCCAGCAGGTGGACAGATACCGGGGAGCTGTTTTTT.